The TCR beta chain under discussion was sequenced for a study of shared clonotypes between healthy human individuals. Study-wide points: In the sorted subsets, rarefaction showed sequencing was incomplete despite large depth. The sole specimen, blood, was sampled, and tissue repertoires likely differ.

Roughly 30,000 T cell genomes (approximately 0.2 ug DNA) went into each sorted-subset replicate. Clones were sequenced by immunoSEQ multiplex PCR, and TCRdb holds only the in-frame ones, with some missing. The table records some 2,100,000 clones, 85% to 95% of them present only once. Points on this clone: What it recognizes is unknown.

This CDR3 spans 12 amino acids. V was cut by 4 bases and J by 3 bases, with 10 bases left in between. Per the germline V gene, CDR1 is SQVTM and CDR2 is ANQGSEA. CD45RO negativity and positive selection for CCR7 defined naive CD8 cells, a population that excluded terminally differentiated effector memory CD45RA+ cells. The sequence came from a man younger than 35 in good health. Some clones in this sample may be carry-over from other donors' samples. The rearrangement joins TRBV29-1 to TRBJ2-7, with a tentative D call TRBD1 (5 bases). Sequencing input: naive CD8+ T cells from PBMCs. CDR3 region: CSVAPGIYEQYF. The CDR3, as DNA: TGCAGCGTTGCCCCAGGGATCTACGAGCAGTACTTC.